This TCR beta chain was recovered during a study of blood T cell repertoires in COVID-19. As for the study in general: Samples representing acute and convalescent COVID-19 were sourced from the United States, Italy and Spain. The cDNA or gDNA used as material had been derived from T cells, B-cell-depleted T cells, or PBMCs.

Looked up from germline, CDR1 is MNHEY and CDR2 is SVGAGI. V lost 4 bases and J 1 base, leaving 17 bases between the germline ends. The CDR3 runs 16 residues. Authors' methods: Amplification of reference gene primers provided the estimated nucleated cell counts. Measured with immunoSEQ multiplex PCR; TCRdb has only the in-frame clones, and not every one. The DNA gave D and trimming, while V, J and clone size come from that table. The sample yields roughly 140,000 clones, around 80% seen once. The chain carries TRBV6-5 and TRBJ2-7; weak D call: TRBD2 (6 bases). This clonotype was sampled from a woman aged 50 to 60 in a cohort sampled during active or convalescent COVID-19. Sequencing input: peripheral blood. Here the CDR3 reads CASSWAGTGLSYEQYF. The CDR3 nucleotides read TGTGCCAGCAGTTGGGCCGGGACGGGACTTTCCTACGAGCAGTACTTC.